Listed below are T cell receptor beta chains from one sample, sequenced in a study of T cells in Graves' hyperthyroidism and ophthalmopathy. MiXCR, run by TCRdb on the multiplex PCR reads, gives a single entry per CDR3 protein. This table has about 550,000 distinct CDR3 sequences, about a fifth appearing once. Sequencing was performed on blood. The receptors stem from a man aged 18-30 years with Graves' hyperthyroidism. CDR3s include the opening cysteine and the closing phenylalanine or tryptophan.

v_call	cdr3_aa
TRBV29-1	CSVEDQDYGYTF
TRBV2	CASSDQGQGYEQYF
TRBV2	CASILDRRYQETQYF
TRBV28	CASRVGPLGAYEQYF
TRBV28	CASSLNPPFDTEAFF
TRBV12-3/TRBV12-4	CASTQVGTQETQYF
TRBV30	CAWSAGGHLVSPLHF
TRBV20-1	CSARTGEGQPQHF
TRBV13	CSSSLLGGKNSPLHF
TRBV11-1	CASSAGQGGSYEQYF
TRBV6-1	CASKVHSSTEAFF
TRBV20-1	CSARRTGLEAFF
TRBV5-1	CASSLGRGPNTGELFF
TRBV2	CASSPDGNSNQPQHF
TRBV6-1	CASSEVVDSTDTQYF
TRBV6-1	CASNRVGTGELFF
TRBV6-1	CAITQGGRSSPLHF
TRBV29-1	CSVGLGGGYEQYF
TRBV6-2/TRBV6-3	CASSLLLGGTGFPQPQHF
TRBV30	CAWSGGQNIQYF
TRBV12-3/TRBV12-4	CASSSGPRSSNQPQHF
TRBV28	CASRPTGIGNQPQHF
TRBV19	CASSMGTGFYEQYF
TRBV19	CASSIDLVQGQYF
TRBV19	CASSITVNTEAFF
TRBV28	CASPKKGQTNYGYTF
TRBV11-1	CAPREQGTEAFF